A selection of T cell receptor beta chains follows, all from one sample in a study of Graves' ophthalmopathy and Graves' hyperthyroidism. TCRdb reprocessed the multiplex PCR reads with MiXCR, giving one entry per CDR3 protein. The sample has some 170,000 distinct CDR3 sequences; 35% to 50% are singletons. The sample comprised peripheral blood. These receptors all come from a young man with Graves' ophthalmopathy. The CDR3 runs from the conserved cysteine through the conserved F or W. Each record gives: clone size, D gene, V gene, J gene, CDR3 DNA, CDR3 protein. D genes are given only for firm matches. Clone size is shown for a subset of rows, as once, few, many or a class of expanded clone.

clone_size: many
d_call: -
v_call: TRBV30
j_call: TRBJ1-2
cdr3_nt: TGTGCCTGGAGTGTACTTCTGACAGCCCATGGCTACACCTTC
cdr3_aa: CAWSVLLTAHGYTF

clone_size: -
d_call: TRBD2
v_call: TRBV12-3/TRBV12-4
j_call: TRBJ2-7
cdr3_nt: TGTGCCAGCGGACTAGCGGGGAACTACGAGCAGTACTTC
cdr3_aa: CASGLAGNYEQYF

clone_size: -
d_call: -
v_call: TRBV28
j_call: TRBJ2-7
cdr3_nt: TGTGCCAGCAGTTTAAAGGGGGAAATACTCTACGAGCAGTACTTC
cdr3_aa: CASSLKGEILYEQYF

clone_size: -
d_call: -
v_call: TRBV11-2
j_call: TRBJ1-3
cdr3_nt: TGTGCCAGCAGCCCGGAATTGACAGTGTCTGGAAACACCATATATTTT
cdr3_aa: CASSPELTVSGNTIYF

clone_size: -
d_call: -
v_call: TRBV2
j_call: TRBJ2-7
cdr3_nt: TGTGCCAGCAGACAGACAGAAAGCTACGAGCAGTACTTC
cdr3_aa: CASRQTESYEQYF

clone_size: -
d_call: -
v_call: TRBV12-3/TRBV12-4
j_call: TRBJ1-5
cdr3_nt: TGTGCCAGCAGGTTAGGTGATTTGAGTCAGCCCCAGCATTTT
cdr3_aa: CASRLGDLSQPQHF

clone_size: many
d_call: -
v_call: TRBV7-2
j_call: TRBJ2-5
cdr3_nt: TGTGCCAGCAGGCTTAGACTCGCTAGGGAGACCCAGTACTTC
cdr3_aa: CASRLRLARETQYF

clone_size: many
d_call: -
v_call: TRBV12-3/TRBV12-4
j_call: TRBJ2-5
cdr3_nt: TGTGCCAGCAGGGCCGGGACTCACCAAGAGACCCAGTACTTC
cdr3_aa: CASRAGTHQETQYF

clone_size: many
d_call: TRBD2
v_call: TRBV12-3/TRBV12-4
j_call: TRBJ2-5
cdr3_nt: TGTGCCAGCACCTTAGCGGGAGGAGAGACCCAGTACTTC
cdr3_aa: CASTLAGGETQYF

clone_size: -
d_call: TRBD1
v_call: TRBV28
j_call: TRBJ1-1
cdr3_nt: TGTGCCAGCCACTCGCAGGGGGCGTTGACCACTGAAGCTTTCTTT
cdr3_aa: CASHSQGALTTEAFF

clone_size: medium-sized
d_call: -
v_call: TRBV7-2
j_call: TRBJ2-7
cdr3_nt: TGTGCCAGCAGCTTAGCAGGTAGAGGACTTGGGCACGAGCAGTACTTC
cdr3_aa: CASSLAGRGLGHEQYF

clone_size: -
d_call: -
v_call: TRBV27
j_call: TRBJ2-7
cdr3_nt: TGTGCCAGCAGTTTACACAGCTTCTACGAGCAGTACTTC
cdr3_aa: CASSLHSFYEQYF

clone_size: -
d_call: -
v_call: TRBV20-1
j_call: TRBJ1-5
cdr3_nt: TGCAGTGCTAGAGATCAGACAGGATATAGCAATCAGCCCCAGCATTTT
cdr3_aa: CSARDQTGYSNQPQHF

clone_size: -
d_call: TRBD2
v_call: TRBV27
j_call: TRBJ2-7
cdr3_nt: TGTGCCAGCAGTTTCCGGGCTAGCGGGACCTACGAGCAGTACTTC
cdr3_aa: CASSFRASGTYEQYF

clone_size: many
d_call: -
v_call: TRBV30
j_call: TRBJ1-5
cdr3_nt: TGTGCCTGGACCCCGGGACTCGGCCGATTGCCCCAGCATTTT
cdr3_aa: CAWTPGLGRLPQHF

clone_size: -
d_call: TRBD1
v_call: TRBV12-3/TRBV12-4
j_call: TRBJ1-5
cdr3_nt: TGTGCCAGCAGTTTCCGACAGGGTCTTAGCAATCAGCCCCAGCATTTT
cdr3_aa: CASSFRQGLSNQPQHF

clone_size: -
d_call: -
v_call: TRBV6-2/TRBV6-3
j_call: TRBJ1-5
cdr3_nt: TGTGCCAGCAATCCACAGGGAGGGCGCAATCAGCCCCAGCATTTT
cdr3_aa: CASNPQGGRNQPQHF

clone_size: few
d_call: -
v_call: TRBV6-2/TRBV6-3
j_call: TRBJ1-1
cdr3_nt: TGTGCCAGCAGTTTACTCAGGGGTGAAGCTTTCTTT
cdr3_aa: CASSLLRGEAFF

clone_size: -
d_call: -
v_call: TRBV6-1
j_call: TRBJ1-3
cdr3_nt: TGTGCCAGCAGTGCTATTAGAAACACCATATATTTT
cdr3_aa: CASSAIRNTIYF

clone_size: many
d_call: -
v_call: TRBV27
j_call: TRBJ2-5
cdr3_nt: TGTGCCAGCAGTCCGCGGGGTACCCTAACGACCCAGTACTTC
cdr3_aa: CASSPRGTLTTQYF

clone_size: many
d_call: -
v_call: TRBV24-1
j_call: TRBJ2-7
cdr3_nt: TGTGCCACCAGTGATCCTCCTGCGCCGGAGCAGTACTTC
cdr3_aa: CATSDPPAPEQYF